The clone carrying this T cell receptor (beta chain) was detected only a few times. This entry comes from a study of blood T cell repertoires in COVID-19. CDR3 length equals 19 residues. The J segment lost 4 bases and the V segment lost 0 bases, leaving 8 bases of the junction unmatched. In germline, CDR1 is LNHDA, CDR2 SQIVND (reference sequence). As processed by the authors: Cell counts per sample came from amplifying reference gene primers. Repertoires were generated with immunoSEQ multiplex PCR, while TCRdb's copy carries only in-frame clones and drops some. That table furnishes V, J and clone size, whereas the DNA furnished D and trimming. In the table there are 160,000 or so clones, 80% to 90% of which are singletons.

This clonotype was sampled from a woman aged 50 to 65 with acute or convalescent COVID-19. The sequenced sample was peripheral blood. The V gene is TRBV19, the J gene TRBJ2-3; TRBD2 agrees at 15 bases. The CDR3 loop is CASSIDLGTSGRSADTQYF. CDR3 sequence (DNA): TGTGCCAGTAGTATAGATTTGGGGACTAGCGGGAGGTCGGCAGATACGCAGTATTTT. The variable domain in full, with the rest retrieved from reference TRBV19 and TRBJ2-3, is DGGITQSPKYLFRKEGQNVTLSCEQNLNHDAMYWYRQDPGQGLRLIYYSQIVNDFQKGDIAEGYSVSREKKESFPLTVTSAQKNPTAFYLCASSIDLGTSGRSADTQYFGPGTRLTVL.